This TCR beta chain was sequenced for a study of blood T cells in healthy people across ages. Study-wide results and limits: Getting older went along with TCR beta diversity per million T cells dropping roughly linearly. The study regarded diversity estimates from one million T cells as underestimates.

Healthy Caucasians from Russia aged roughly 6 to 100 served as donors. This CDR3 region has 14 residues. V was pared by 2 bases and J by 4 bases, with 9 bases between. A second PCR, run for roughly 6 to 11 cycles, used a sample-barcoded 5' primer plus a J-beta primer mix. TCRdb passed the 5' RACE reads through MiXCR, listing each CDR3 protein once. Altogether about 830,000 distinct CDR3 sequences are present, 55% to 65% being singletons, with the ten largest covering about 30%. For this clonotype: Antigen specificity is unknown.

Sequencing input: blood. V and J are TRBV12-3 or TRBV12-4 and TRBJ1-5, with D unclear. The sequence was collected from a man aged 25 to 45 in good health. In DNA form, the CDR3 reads TGTGCCAGCAGTTTATTAACAGAGAATCAGCCCCAGCATTTT. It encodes CASSLLTENQPQHF.